The 5 T cell receptor beta chains reported below all come from one sample, sequenced in a study of cytomegalovirus exposure and HLA in healthy donors. Sequencing used immunoSEQ multiplex PCR; TCRdb keeps in-frame clones, though not all of them. The table has 220,000 or so clones, 85% to 95% seen once. Sequencing used PBMCs. The origin of the receptors is a woman between 18 and 29 years old in good health and CMV-seronegative.

This clone was picked up a small number of times. This rearrangement joins TRBV6-4 to TRBJ2-1; a possible D gene is TRBD1 (7 bases). V lost 0 bases to trimming and J lost 8 bases, with 11 bases between them. Germline V gives CDR1 MRHNA, CDR2 SNTAGT. The length of the CDR3 is 14 residues. DNA of the CDR3: TGTGCCAGCAGTGACTCGGAGGGGGCGGATGAGCAGTTCTTC. It encodes CASSDSEGADEQFF.

The V and J genes are TRBV6-1 and TRBJ1-2; maybe TRBD1 (6 bases). This CDR3 region has 14 residues. Germline lookup yields CDR1 MNHNS and CDR2 SASEGT. V gave up 8 bases and J gave up 4 bases, with 17 bases separating them. CDR3 in amino acids: CASRRQAYGYGYTF. CDR3 sequence (DNA): TGTGCCAGCCGCCGACAGGCGTACGGCTATGGCTACACCTTC.

The chain is built from TRBV18 and TRBJ2-7, with D possibly TRBD2 on 5 matching bases. The CDR3 sequence is 14 residues long. Germline CDR1 is KGHSH and CDR2 is LQKENI. Trimming removed 3 bases at V and 2 bases at J, with 11 bases between. CDR3 DNA sequence: TGTGCCAGCTCACCCTGGACTGAGACCTACGAGCAGTACTTC. Translation: CASSPWTETYEQYF.

V gene TRBV7-6 combines with J gene TRBJ2-1; 8 nucleotides line up with TRBD1. Losses at the gene ends were 2 bases for V and 5 bases for J; bases not matched to a gene: 2. The CDR3 has 14 amino acids. Germline CDR1 reads SGHVS; CDR2 reads FNYEAQ. CDR3 region: CASSLPGQDNEQFF. In nucleotides, the CDR3 is TGTGCCAGCAGCTTACCGGGACAGGACAATGAGCAGTTCTTC.

The V gene is TRBV5-1, the J gene TRBJ2-3, with TRBD2 matching 14 bases. Losses at the gene ends were 4 bases for V and 5 bases for J; bases not matched to a gene: 9. Germline V lookup: CDR1 SGHRS, CDR2 YFSETQ. This CDR3 contains 17 residues. CDR3 bases: TGCGCCAGCAGCGTTGCGACTAGCGGGAGGGCCATAGATACGCAGTATTTT. It translates to CASSVATSGRAIDTQYF.